Here is one T cell receptor (beta chain) with its context. V lost 4 bases, J lost 0 bases, and 9 bases lay in between. The CDR3 is made up of 15 amino acids. Per germline, CDR1 MGHRA and CDR2 YSYEKL. In the original analysis: Nucleated cell number was recorded as an estimate derived from reference gene primer amplification. Repertoires were generated with immunoSEQ multiplex PCR, while TCRdb's copy carries only in-frame clones and drops some. V, J and clone size reflect that table, while D and trimming were determined from the DNA. The profile shows roughly 120,000 clones, just over 70% of them singletons. The sample is drawn from a study of blood T cell repertoires in COVID-19. Study details: Acute-phase and convalescent COVID-19 samples originated in the United States, Italy and Spain. From T cells, B-cell-depleted T cells, or PBMCs came the material, which was cDNA or gDNA.

The sample was peripheral blood. The sequence came from a human donor with acute or convalescent COVID-19. The donor label of this sample is uncertain. This chain links TRBV4-1 with TRBJ2-2; D uncertain. The CDR3: CASSLEPPNTGELFF. CDR3 bases: TGCGCCAGCAGCCTGGAGCCACCGAACACCGGGGAGCTGTTTTTT.